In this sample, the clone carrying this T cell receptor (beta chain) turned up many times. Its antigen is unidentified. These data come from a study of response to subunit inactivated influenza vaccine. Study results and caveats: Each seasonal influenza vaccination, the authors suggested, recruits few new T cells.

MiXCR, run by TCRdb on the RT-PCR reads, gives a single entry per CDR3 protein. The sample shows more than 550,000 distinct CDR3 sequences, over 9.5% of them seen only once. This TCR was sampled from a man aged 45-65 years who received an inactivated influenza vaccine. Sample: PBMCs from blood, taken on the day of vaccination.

CDR3: CASSPTSGDTYNEQFF. In nucleotides, the CDR3 is TGTGCCAGCAGCCCAACTAGCGGGGATACTTACAATGAGCAGTTCTTC. The chain couples TRBV7-9 to TRBJ2-1, with 10 bases lining up with TRBD2. In germline, CDR1 is SEHNR, CDR2 FQNEAQ (reference sequence). This CDR3 spans 16 amino acids. Trimming took 5 bases from V and 4 from J; bases not matched to a gene: 8.